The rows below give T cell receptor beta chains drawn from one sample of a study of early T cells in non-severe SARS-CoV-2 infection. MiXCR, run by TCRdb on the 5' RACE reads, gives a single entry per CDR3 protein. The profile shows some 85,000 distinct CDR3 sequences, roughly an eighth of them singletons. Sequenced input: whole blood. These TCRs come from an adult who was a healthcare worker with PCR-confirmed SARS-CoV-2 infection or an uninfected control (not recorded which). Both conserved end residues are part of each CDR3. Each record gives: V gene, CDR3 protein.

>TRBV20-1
CSATGGGYNEQFF
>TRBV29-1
CSVESGGNEQFF
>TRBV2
CASSDGPSYEQYF
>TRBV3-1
CASSSLDEQYF
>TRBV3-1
CASSQEVFRGRTGELFF
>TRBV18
CASSPAEGSTEAFF
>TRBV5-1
CASSLGPASYEQYF
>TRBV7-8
CASSLKLSTDTQYF
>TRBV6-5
CASTPGPPGNTIYF
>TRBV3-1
CASSHSAGLYTDTQYF
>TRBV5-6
CASSLLDSQGDVREQYF
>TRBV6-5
CASSYAGSLSEAFF
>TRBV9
CASSPRTGRNNEQFF
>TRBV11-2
CASSATRAPTDTQYF
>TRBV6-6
CASSPFYKQYF
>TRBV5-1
CASSLDIMNTEAFF
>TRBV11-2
CASSLEYYGYTF
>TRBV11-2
CASSQRGAEEETQYF
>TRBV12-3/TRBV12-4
CASSQGTSATDTQYF